This T cell receptor beta chain was documented in a study of T cell changes during pregnancy in multiple sclerosis. Assay: immunoSEQ multiplex PCR; the TCRdb copy retains only in-frame clones and omits some. The data contain about 92,000 clones, 85% to 95% of them seen just once; the ten biggest clones take up about 2.4%. Trimming took 0 bases from V and 3 from J; bases not matched to a gene: 6. Germline V CDR1 and CDR2: MNHNS, SASEGT. CDR3 length equals 17 residues. The chain is built from TRBV6-1 and TRBJ2-3; 10 bases match TRBD2. The receptor was derived from a female donor with multiple sclerosis, enrolled in a pregnancy study. The material was peripheral blood, obtained in the first trimester of pregnancy. The CDR3 is CASSEAALAGVTDTQYF. The CDR3 DNA is TGTGCCAGCAGTGAAGCGGCCCTAGCGGGAGTTACAGATACGCAGTATTTT.